Below, 6 T cell receptor beta chains from the same sample are listed, as sequenced in a study of shared clonotypes between healthy human individuals. Assay used: immunoSEQ multiplex PCR; TCRdb lists only in-frame clones, some missing. This table has roughly 600,000 clones, 95% to 98% appearing once. Terminally differentiated effector memory CD45RA+ cells were excluded from the naive CD8 cells, which were CD45RO-negative and positively selected for CCR7. The specimen sequenced was naive CD8+ T cells sorted from blood. The receptors were gathered from a man aged 25-45 years in good health.

The chain employs TRBV11-2 and TRBJ2-1; tentatively, D is TRBD1 (6 bases). V lost 2 bases and J lost 2, with 19 bases in between. CDR3 length: 18 residues. Germline CDR1 SGHAT, CDR2 FQNNGV. As DNA, the CDR3 is TGTGCCAGCAGCTTACGGGACAAACGCGGTGGAACCTACAATGAGCAGTTCTTC. This encodes CASSLRDKRGGTYNEQFF.

V is TRBV7-9 and J is TRBJ2-2; D might be TRBD2 (5 bases). Trimming stripped 3 bases from V and 9 bases from J, with 20 bases between. Germline assignment: CDR1 SEHNR and CDR2 FQNEAQ (reference sequence). The CDR3 is 16 residues long. The CDR3 sequence is CASSFVRASSDRELFF. CDR3 sequence (DNA): TGTGCCAGCAGCTTCGTGAGGGCTAGCAGCGACCGGGAGCTGTTTTTT.

The rearrangement uses TRBV14 and TRBJ2-5, with 10 bases that match TRBD2. Germline V lookup: CDR1 SGHDN, CDR2 FVKESK. CDR3 length: 15 amino acids. V lost 4 bases and J lost 9; bases outside the gene matches: 11. The CDR3 bases are TGTGCCAGCAGCCGAGGAGCGGGAGGGCCTATAGCCCAGTACTTC. Protein: CASSRGAGGPIAQYF.

The chain is built from TRBV5-4 and TRBJ2-1; possibly TRBD2 for D (6 bases). The ends were cut back, 3 bases at V and 12 bases at J, with 16 bases in the middle. The germline gives CDR1 SGHNT, CDR2 YYREEE (reference sequence). The CDR3 is 13 amino acids. CDR3 DNA sequence: TGTGCCAGCAGCTCCTCCCCATCACTAGCGCAGTTCTTC. Encoded protein: CASSSSPSLAQFF.

The genes are TRBV19 and TRBJ2-3; tentatively, D is TRBD1 or TRBD2 (5 bases each). Deletions cut 4 bases from V and 1 base from J, with 9 bases between. CDR3 length equals 14 residues. Germline values: CDR1 LNHDA, CDR2 SQIVND (reference sequence). The CDR3 sequence is CASSRDGGTDTQYF. The CDR3 DNA reads as TGTGCCAGTAGTAGGGACGGCGGCACAGATACGCAGTATTTT.

The chain links TRBV25-1 to TRBJ2-2; unclear D gene. The CDR3 runs to 14 residues. The germline gives CDR1 MGHDK, CDR2 SYGVNS. V was pared by 3 bases and J by 6 bases, with 11 bases between. The CDR3 bases are TGTGCCAGCAGTGATGGTCTCAGACCCGGGGAGCTGTTTTTT. This sequence encodes CASSDGLRPGELFF.